This is a list of T cell receptor beta chains from one sample in a study of blood T cell repertoires in COVID-19. Data came from immunoSEQ multiplex PCR; TCRdb stores just in-frame clones and leaves some out. The profile covers a few hundred thousand clones, with about 82% appearing a single time and roughly 12% taken by the ten largest. The sequenced material came from peripheral blood. The origin of the receptors is a man aged 80 or over with acute or convalescent COVID-19. CDR3s include the opening cysteine and the closing phenylalanine or tryptophan. The order of the fields is CDR3 DNA, CDR3 protein, J gene, clone size, V gene, D gene. A D gene is named only where the DNA matches it firmly. Expanded clones are given a class, and other clones once, few, many or no size at all.

DNA: TGTGCCAGCAGACCTACAGGGTTTAGCGCCTACGAGCAGTACTTC
CDR3: CASRPTGFSAYEQYF
J: TRBJ2-7
size: -
V: TRBV6-5
D: -

DNA: TGCGCCAGCAGCTGGGGGGACGAAGCTTTCTTT
CDR3: CASSWGDEAFF
J: TRBJ1-1
size: -
V: TRBV5-1
D: -

DNA: TGCAGCGTTCGGGACAGGAGCCCCAATCAGCCCCAGCATTTT
CDR3: CSVRDRSPNQPQHF
J: TRBJ1-5
size: -
V: TRBV29-1
D: TRBD1

DNA: TGTGCCAGCTCACCACCGGGCGGAAGACAGGACGAAGCTTTCTTT
CDR3: CASSPPGGRQDEAFF
J: TRBJ1-1
size: -
V: TRBV18
D: -

DNA: TGTGCCAGCAGCCCCTCCGGCCAAGAGACCCAGTACTTC
CDR3: CASSPSGQETQYF
J: TRBJ2-5
size: -
V: TRBV3-1/TRBV3-2
D: -

DNA: TGTGCCAGCAGTGAAGACAGGGTAAAGCACGGGGAGCTGTTTTTT
CDR3: CASSEDRVKHGELFF
J: TRBJ2-2
size: -
V: TRBV2
D: -

DNA: TGTGCCACCAGCAGAGGTGGGGGACTAGCGGGAGTTCCTACGGGAGAGCAGTTCTTC
CDR3: CATSRGGGLAGVPTGEQFF
J: TRBJ2-1
size: -
V: TRBV15
D: TRBD2

DNA: TGTGCCAGCAGCTTACGAGGACAGGGAACAAACTATGGCTACACCTTC
CDR3: CASSLRGQGTNYGYTF
J: TRBJ1-2
size: -
V: TRBV7-2
D: TRBD1

DNA: TGTGCCAGCAGCTTGGGAGGGTTAAGGAATCAGCCCCAGCATTTT
CDR3: CASSLGGLRNQPQHF
J: TRBJ1-5
size: -
V: TRBV5-6
D: -

DNA: TGTGCCAGCACCCGTCGGGGGATACAAGAGACCCAGTACTTC
CDR3: CASTRRGIQETQYF
J: TRBJ2-5
size: -
V: TRBV2
D: -

DNA: TGTGCCAGCAGTGTCTCATTACAGGGGTCCGCACCACCCCTCCACTTT
CDR3: CASSVSLQGSAPPLHF
J: TRBJ1-6
size: -
V: TRBV27
D: TRBD1

DNA: TGTGCCAGCAGATACCGGACAGGGGGATCACCCCTCCACTTT
CDR3: CASRYRTGGSPLHF
J: TRBJ1-6
size: -
V: TRBV6-5
D: TRBD1

DNA: TGTGCCACCCGAACGCCGCAGCCCGGGTATATCAATCAGCCCCAGCATTTT
CDR3: CATRTPQPGYINQPQHF
J: TRBJ1-5
size: few
V: TRBV21-1
D: -

DNA: TGTGCCAGCAGTTTCGGGACTGGAGGTGGCTACACCTTC
CDR3: CASSFGTGGGYTF
J: TRBJ1-2
size: -
V: TRBV6-5
D: -

DNA: TGTGCCAGCAGGGGGGCTAGGGACCCGGGAGGTGTAGGGTATGGCTACACCTTC
CDR3: CASRGARDPGGVGYGYTF
J: TRBJ1-2
size: -
V: TRBV2
D: -

DNA: TGTGCCAGTAGTCCCGATCAGACTAGCGGGATAGGGACTGAGCAGTTCTTC
CDR3: CASSPDQTSGIGTEQFF
J: TRBJ2-1
size: -
V: TRBV19
D: TRBD2

DNA: TGCAGTGCTAGTCCCAGATCATTGGGCGCCGGGGAGCTGTTTTTT
CDR3: CSASPRSLGAGELFF
J: TRBJ2-2
size: -
V: TRBV20-1
D: -

DNA: TGTGCCAGCTTGCCCCCCCGGGGGGGGCCTAATGAAAAACTGTTTTTT
CDR3: CASLPPRGGPNEKLFF
J: TRBJ1-4
size: -
V: TRBV19
D: -

DNA: TGTGCCAGCTCACCAGCGGGCAGGGGCTTGGGGACTGAAGCTTTCTTT
CDR3: CASSPAGRGLGTEAFF
J: TRBJ1-1
size: -
V: TRBV18
D: -

DNA: TGTGCCAGCAGCGGCTTGGGACTTACCGGGGAGCTGTTTTTT
CDR3: CASSGLGLTGELFF
J: TRBJ2-2
size: -
V: TRBV5-6
D: -

DNA: TGTGCCAGTATTTTGACAGGGATAGGGGGCAATCAGCCCCAGCATTTT
CDR3: CASILTGIGGNQPQHF
J: TRBJ1-5
size: -
V: TRBV19
D: TRBD1

DNA: TGCGCCAGCAGCATACAGCATTCTGAGGCCAACGTCCTGACTTTC
CDR3: CASSIQHSEANVLTF
J: TRBJ2-6
size: -
V: TRBV5-1
D: -

DNA: TGTGCCAGCAGGGCGGGGGACCGCGGTGTCGCCATTCAGTACTTC
CDR3: CASRAGDRGVAIQYF
J: TRBJ2-4
size: -
V: TRBV6-6
D: TRBD2

DNA: TGTGCCAGCAGGGGGACAGGGAGGCACGGCTACACCTTC
CDR3: CASRGTGRHGYTF
J: TRBJ1-2
size: -
V: TRBV12-3/TRBV12-4
D: TRBD1

DNA: TGTGCCAGCAGTTACTCCGGACAGCTTAACTATGGCTACACCTTC
CDR3: CASSYSGQLNYGYTF
J: TRBJ1-2
size: -
V: TRBV6-5
D: -

DNA: TGTGCCAGCCAGGACACGACGAACACTGAAGCTTTCTTT
CDR3: CASQDTTNTEAFF
J: TRBJ1-1
size: -
V: TRBV21-1
D: -

DNA: TGTGCCACCCAGGGGTCCGGGGAGCTGTTTTTT
CDR3: CATQGSGELFF
J: TRBJ2-2
size: -
V: TRBV27
D: -

DNA: TGCGCCAGCCAGGGGTCCGGAAACACCATATATTTT
CDR3: CASQGSGNTIYF
J: TRBJ1-3
size: -
V: TRBV5-1
D: -

DNA: TGTGCCAGCAGTGACCTAGGTGGCCCCACAGATACGCAGTATTTT
CDR3: CASSDLGGPTDTQYF
J: TRBJ2-3
size: -
V: TRBV6-1
D: -

DNA: TGCGCCAGCAGCACATCAGCGGTTACGCAGTATTTT
CDR3: CASSTSAVTQYF
J: TRBJ2-3
size: -
V: TRBV5-1
D: -

DNA: TGTGCCAGCAGCTTAGTGCCCCAGAACTATGGCTACACCTTC
CDR3: CASSLVPQNYGYTF
J: TRBJ1-2
size: -
V: TRBV7-2
D: -

DNA: TGTGCCAGCAGCTTACTGGGGGGCTCCTACAATGAGCAGTTCTTC
CDR3: CASSLLGGSYNEQFF
J: TRBJ2-1
size: -
V: TRBV7-9
D: -

DNA: TGTGCCAGCAGCCAGTCAAAGACTAGCGGTAACACCGGGGAGCTGTTTTTT
CDR3: CASSQSKTSGNTGELFF
J: TRBJ2-2
size: -
V: TRBV3-1/TRBV3-2
D: TRBD2

DNA: TGTGCCAGTAGTATCGACCGGGAACCCAATCAGCCCCAGCATTTT
CDR3: CASSIDREPNQPQHF
J: TRBJ1-5
size: -
V: TRBV19
D: -

DNA: TGTGCCAGTAGTATAGATGGGTCAGGGAGGCGCCAGCATTTT
CDR3: CASSIDGSGRRQHF
J: TRBJ1-5
size: -
V: TRBV19
D: -

DNA: TGTGCCGCCGATAGTGGGGCCAACGTCCTGACTTTC
CDR3: CAADSGANVLTF
J: TRBJ2-6
size: -
V: TRBV28
D: -

DNA: TGCGCCAGCAGCTCTGGGGCGGCTGTAGGTGAGCAGTTCTTC
CDR3: CASSSGAAVGEQFF
J: TRBJ2-1
size: -
V: TRBV5-1
D: -

DNA: TGCAGTGCTAAAGCCTATGGCTACACCTTC
CDR3: CSAKAYGYTF
J: TRBJ1-2
size: -
V: TRBV20-1
D: -

DNA: TGCGCCAGCAGCGAGGGAAACACTGAAGCTTTCTTT
CDR3: CASSEGNTEAFF
J: TRBJ1-1
size: -
V: TRBV5-1
D: -

DNA: TGTGCCAGCAGCGCTCAGGTGGACAGGGGGCGCAATGAGCAGTTCTTC
CDR3: CASSAQVDRGRNEQFF
J: TRBJ2-1
size: -
V: TRBV7-2
D: TRBD1

DNA: TGTGCCAGCAGCGCTACTAGCGGGAGGGCCCTTAGCGCAGATACGCAGTATTTT
CDR3: CASSATSGRALSADTQYF
J: TRBJ2-3
size: few
V: TRBV5-4
D: TRBD2

DNA: TGTGCCAGCTCACCACCGGCCACGGAGACCCAGTACTTC
CDR3: CASSPPATETQYF
J: TRBJ2-5
size: -
V: TRBV18
D: -

DNA: TGTGCCAGTCAACCACAGGGGAGTATGACTGAAGCTTTCTTT
CDR3: CASQPQGSMTEAFF
J: TRBJ1-1
size: -
V: TRBV6-6
D: TRBD1

DNA: TGTGCCAGCAGCTCCCCAGGGTCGGGGCAGTACTTC
CDR3: CASSSPGSGQYF
J: TRBJ2-7
size: once
V: TRBV5-4
D: -

DNA: TGTGCCAGCAGTTACTCTCCGGACAGACATAATTCACCCCTCCACTTT
CDR3: CASSYSPDRHNSPLHF
J: TRBJ1-6
size: -
V: TRBV6-5
D: -

DNA: TGCGCCAGCTACCAACTAGCGGGAGGCACCGGGGAGCTGTTTTTT
CDR3: CASYQLAGGTGELFF
J: TRBJ2-2
size: -
V: TRBV5-1
D: TRBD2

DNA: TGTGCCAGTAGTATCCGGAGGACGAACGCCTATGGCTACACCTTC
CDR3: CASSIRRTNAYGYTF
J: TRBJ1-2
size: -
V: TRBV19
D: -

DNA: TGTGCCAGCAGTCAGACAACCTATGGCTACACCTTC
CDR3: CASSQTTYGYTF
J: TRBJ1-2
size: -
V: TRBV7-2
D: -

DNA: TGTGCCAGCACCCCGGACAGGGTCAGCTCCTACGAGCAGTACTTC
CDR3: CASTPDRVSSYEQYF
J: TRBJ2-7
size: -
V: TRBV28
D: TRBD1

DNA: TGCGCCAGCAGCCCAACTAGCGGGGGGGCAGGAGATACGCAGTATTTT
CDR3: CASSPTSGGAGDTQYF
J: TRBJ2-3
size: -
V: TRBV5-1
D: TRBD2

DNA: TGTGCCAGCATTACCGGGACAGGGGGCTTCTATGGCTACACCTTC
CDR3: CASITGTGGFYGYTF
J: TRBJ1-2
size: -
V: TRBV28
D: TRBD1